The 5 T cell receptor beta chains reported below all come from one sample, sequenced in a study of blood T cell repertoires in COVID-19. Some clones are missing from TCRdb's copy, which holds only in-frame ones; the method was immunoSEQ multiplex PCR. The table shows about 99,000 clones, with approximately 85% occurring only once. Input material: peripheral blood. These receptors came from a woman older than 75 with active or convalescent COVID-19.

This clone was counted a single time. The rearrangement joins TRBV5-4 to TRBJ2-1; 8 positions agree with TRBD2. Germline loops: CDR1 SGHNT, CDR2 YYREEE (reference sequence). V lost 0 bases, J lost 7 bases, and 6 bases stayed unmatched. CDR3 length: 15 residues. CDR3 nucleotides: TGTGCCAGCAGCTTGGTAGGCGGGAGGTCGAATGAGCAGTTCTTC. Translated: CASSLVGGRSNEQFF.

The chain has TRBV9 and TRBJ2-5; 12 bases fit TRBD2. CDR1 is SGDLS and CDR2 is YYNGEE in the germline V gene. Trimming cost V 2 bases and J 5 bases; bases outside gene matches: 7. The CDR3 is 16 residues long. The CDR3 DNA reads TGTGCCAGCAGCGTTGCTAGCGGGAGGGCTTGGGAGACCCAGTACTTC. This encodes CASSVASGRAWETQYF.

This clone was seen just once. J is TRBJ1-1 and V is TRBV7-9; D remains unclear. The CDR3 is made up of 15 amino acids. CDR1 and CDR2 (germline): SEHNR, FQNEAQ (reference sequence). V lost 5 bases and J 1 base, leaving 14 bases between the germline ends. In DNA form, the CDR3 reads TGTGCCAGCAGCCCCCCAGGAGGTTGGAACACTGAAGCTTTCTTT. It codes for CASSPPGGWNTEAFF.

The chain has TRBV6-5 and TRBJ2-7; 9 positions match TRBD1. After removal of 5 bases from V and 6 bases from J, the junction contained 8 bases not matched to a gene. CDR3 length: 14 amino acids. The germline V gene has CDR1 MNHEY and CDR2 SVGAGI. The CDR3 spells CASSPPGQGGEQYF. The CDR3 coding sequence is TGTGCCAGCAGTCCTCCGGGACAGGGTGGCGAGCAGTACTTC.

The V gene is TRBV3-1 (or the pseudogene TRBV3-2), the J gene TRBJ2-1; D not resolved. Trimming removed 1 base from V and 8 bases from J, with 6 bases in between. The CDR3 totals 12 residues. Germline V gene lookup returns CDR1 LGHDT and CDR2 YNNKEL (reference sequence). DNA for the CDR3: TGTGCCAGCAGCCAAGCCCTCCATGAGCAGTTCTTC. This sequence encodes CASSQALHEQFF.